The clone carrying this TCR beta chain has ten or more counts. The target antigen is unknown. Relative to the germline gene, one junction end is altered; a read error may explain this. Moderate-to-severe activity, CAS at least 3, NOSPECS at least 4 and duration under 3 months characterized donors with ophthalmopathy. It was on clinical symptoms, serum thyroxine, TRAb, thyroid ultrasound and orbital computed tomography that diagnosis relied. These data originate in a study of Graves' ophthalmopathy and Graves' hyperthyroidism. Background on the study: Upon initial diagnosis and before any treatment, peripheral blood was collected.

The sequenced template was RNA, covering the TCR beta CDR3 region. The workflow started with a first-round RT-PCR run with HTBI primers and then moved on to a second-round multiplex PCR. TCRdb re-derived calls from the multiplex PCR reads in MiXCR, one entry per CDR3 protein. The table includes about 220,000 distinct CDR3 sequences, 20% to 25% detected once. Regarding the study as a whole: The 13-signature model separated ophthalmopathy from stable hyperthyroidism at around 88% sensitivity and almost 83% specificity.

The receptor's source is a woman aged 50 to 65 with Graves' ophthalmopathy. What was sequenced was peripheral blood.

The CDR3 sequence: CASRTSMGDSPFVF. The CDR3, as DNA: TGTGCCAGCAGAACCTCCATGGGGGACAGCCCTTTCGTCTTT. This chain connects TRBV27 to TRBJ1-5; 7 bases map to TRBD1. The germline V gene encodes CDR1 MNHEY and CDR2 SMNVEV (reference sequence). This CDR3 is 14 amino acids long.